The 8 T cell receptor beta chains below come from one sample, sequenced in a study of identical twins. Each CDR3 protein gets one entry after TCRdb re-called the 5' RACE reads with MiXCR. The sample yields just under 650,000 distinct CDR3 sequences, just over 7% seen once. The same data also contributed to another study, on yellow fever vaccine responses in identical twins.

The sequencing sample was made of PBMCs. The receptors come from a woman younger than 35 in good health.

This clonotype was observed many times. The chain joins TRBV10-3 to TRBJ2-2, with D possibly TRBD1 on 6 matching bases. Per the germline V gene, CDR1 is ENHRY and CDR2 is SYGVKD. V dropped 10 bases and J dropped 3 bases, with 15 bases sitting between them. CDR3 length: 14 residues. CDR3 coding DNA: TGTGCCACAAGAAACAGGGAAGACACCGGGGAGCTGTTTTTT. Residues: CATRNREDTGELFF.

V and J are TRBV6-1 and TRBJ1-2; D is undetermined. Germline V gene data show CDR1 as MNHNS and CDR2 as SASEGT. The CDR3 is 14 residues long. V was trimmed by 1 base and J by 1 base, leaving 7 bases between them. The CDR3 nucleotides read TGTGCCAGCAGTGAAGTCGTCAATAACTATGGCTACACCTTC. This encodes CASSEVVNNYGYTF.

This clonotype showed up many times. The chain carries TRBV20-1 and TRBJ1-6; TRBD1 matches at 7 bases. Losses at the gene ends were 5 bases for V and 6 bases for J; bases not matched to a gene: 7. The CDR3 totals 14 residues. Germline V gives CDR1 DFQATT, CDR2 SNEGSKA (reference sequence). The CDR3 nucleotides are TGCAGTGCTGCGGGACAGTCCGGTAATTCACCCCTCCACTTT. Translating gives CSAAGQSGNSPLHF.

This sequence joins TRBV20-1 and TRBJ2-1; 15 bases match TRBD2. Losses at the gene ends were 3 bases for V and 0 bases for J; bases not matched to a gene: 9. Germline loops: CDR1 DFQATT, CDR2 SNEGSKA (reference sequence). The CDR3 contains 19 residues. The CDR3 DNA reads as TGCAGTGCTAGTCTCCCAGGGACTAGCGGGAGGAGCTCCTACAATGAGCAGTTCTTC. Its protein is CSASLPGTSGRSSYNEQFF.

The CDR3 sequence is CSVPEVVGTDTQYF. CDR3 nucleotide sequence: TGCAGCGTCCCTGAGGTTGTGGGCACAGATACGCAGTATTTT. The chain couples TRBV29-1 to TRBJ2-3; no clear D. In germline, CDR1 is SQVTM, CDR2 ANQGSEA. The V and J ends lost 6 bases and 1 base respectively, with 14 bases between them. The length of the CDR3 is 14 residues.

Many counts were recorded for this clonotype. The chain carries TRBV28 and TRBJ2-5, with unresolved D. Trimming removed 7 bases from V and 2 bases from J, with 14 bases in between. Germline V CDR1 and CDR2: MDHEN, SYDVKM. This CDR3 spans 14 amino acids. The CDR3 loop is CASNITRLQETQYF. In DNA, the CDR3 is TGTGCCAGCAATATTACAAGGCTTCAAGAGACCCAGTACTTC. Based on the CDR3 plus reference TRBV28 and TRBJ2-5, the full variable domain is DVKVTQSSRYLVKRTGEKVFLECVQDMDHENMFWYRQDPGLGLRLIYFSYDVKMKEKGDIPEGYSVSREKKERFSLILESASTNQTSMYLCASNITRLQETQYFGPGTRLLVL.

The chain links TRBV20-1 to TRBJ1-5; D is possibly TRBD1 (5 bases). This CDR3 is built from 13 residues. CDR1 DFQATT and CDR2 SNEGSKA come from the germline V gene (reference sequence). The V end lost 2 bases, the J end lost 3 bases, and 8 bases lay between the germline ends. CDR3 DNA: TGCAGTGCTAGAAGACAGATCAATCAGCCCCAGCATTTT. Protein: CSARRQINQPQHF.

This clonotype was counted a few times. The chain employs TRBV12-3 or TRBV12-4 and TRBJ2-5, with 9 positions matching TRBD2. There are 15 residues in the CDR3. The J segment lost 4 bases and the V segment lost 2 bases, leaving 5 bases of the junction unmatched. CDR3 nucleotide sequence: TGTGCCAGCAGTTTACAAGCGGGAGGAGGAGAGACCCAGTACTTC. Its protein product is CASSLQAGGGETQYF.